The clone carrying this T cell receptor beta chain was seen more than once but under ten times. What it recognizes is unknown. The data belong to a study of vaccination and CD4 T cells after COVID-19. Treatment here: approximately 9-day PBMC culture with coronavirus spike peptide pools or control peptides (ViraFEST assay). An Oncomine TCR Beta short-read assay was used to sequence the DNA from cultured CD4+ T cells. TCRdb re-called the PCR reads through MiXCR, storing one row per CDR3 protein. This table has several thousand distinct CDR3 sequences, 45% to 55% appearing once. The CDR3 has 17 amino acids. The V and J ends lost 6 bases and 4 bases respectively, with 23 bases between them. Germline assignment: CDR1 SGHTS and CDR2 YDEGEE.

This TCR derives from a human donor who had recovered from COVID-19. V is TRBV5-8 and J is TRBJ1-5; tentative D call: TRBD1 (5 bases). Sequencing used CD4+ T cells from blood, cultured in vitro. In DNA, the CDR3 is TGTGCCAGCAACATTATTGGCGGTCGGGGGGGAAATCAGCCCCAGCATTTT. Protein sequence: CASNIIGGRGGNQPQHF.